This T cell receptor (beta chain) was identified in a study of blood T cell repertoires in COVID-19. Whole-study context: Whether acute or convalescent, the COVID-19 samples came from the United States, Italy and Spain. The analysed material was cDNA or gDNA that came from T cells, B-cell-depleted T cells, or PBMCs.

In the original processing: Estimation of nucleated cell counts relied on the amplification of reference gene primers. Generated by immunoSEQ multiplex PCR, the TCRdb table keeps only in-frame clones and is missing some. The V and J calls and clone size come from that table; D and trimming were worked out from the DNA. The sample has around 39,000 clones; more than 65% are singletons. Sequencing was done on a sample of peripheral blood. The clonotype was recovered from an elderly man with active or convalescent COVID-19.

As DNA, the CDR3 is TGTGCCTGGAGTGTACCGGCTAGCGGGTGGGACGTGCAGTACTTC. Translated, it gives CAWSVPASGWDVQYF. The V call is TRBV30, the J call TRBJ2-7; 8 nucleotides agree with TRBD2. CDR3 length: 15 amino acids. From germline, CDR1 is GTSNPN and CDR2 SVGIG (reference sequence). J lost 9 bases, V lost 0 bases, and 13 bases had no gene match.